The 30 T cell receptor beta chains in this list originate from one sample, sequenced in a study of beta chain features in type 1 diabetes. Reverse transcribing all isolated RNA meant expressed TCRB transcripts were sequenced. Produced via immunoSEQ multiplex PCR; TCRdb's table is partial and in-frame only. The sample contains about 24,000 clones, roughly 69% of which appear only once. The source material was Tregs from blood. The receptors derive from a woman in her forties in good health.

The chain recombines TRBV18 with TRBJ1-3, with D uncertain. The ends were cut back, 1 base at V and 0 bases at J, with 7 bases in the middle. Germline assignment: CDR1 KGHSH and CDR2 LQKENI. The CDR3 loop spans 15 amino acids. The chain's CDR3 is CASSPRSGSGNTIYF. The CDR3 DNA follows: TGTGCCAGCTCACCACGGTCGGGCTCTGGAAACACCATATATTTT. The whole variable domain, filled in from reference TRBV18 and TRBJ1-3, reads NAGVMQNPRHLVRRRGQEARLRCSPMKGHSHVYWYRQLPEEGLKFMVYLQKENIIDESGMPKERFSAEFPKEGPSILRIQQVVRGDSAAYFCASSPRSGSGNTIYFGEGSWLTVV.

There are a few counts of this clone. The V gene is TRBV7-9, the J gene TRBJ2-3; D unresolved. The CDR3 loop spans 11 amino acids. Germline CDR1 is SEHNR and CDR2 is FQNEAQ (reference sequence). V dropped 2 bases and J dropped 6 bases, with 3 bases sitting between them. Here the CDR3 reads CASSLLDTQYF. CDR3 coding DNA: TGTGCCAGCAGCTTACTGGATACGCAGTATTTT.

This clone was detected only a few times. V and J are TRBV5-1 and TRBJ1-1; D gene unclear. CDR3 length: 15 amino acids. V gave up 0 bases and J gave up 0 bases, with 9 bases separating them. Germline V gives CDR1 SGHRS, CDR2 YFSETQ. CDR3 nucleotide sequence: TGCGCCAGCAGCTTGGCGGGGAGGATGAACACTGAAGCTTTCTTT. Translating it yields CASSLAGRMNTEAFF. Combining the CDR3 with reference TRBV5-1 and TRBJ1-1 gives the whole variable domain KAGVTQTPRYLIKTRGQQVTLSCSPISGHRSVSWYQQTPGQGLQFLFEYFSETQRNKGNFPGRFSGRQFSNSRSEMNVSTLELGDSALYLCASSLAGRMNTEAFFGQGTRLTVV.

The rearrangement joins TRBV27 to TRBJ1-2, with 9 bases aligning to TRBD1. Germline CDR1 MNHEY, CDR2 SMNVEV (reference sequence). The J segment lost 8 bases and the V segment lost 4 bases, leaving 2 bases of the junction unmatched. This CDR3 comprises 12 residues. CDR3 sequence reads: CASSYRGLGYTF. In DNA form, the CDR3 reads TGTGCCAGCAGTTACAGGGGGCTCGGCTACACCTTC.

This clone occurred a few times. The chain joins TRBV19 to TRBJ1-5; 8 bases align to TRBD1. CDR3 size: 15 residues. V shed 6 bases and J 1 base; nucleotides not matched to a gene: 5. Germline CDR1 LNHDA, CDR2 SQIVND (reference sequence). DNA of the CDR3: TGTGCCAGTAGCAGCGACAGGGGCAGCAATCAGCCCCAGCATTTT. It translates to CASSSDRGSNQPQHF.

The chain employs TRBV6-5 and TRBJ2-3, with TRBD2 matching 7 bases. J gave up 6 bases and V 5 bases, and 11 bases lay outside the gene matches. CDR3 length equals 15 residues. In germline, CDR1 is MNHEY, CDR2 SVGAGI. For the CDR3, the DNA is TGTGCCAGCAGTCGTCGTGGACTAGTAACCGATACGCAGTATTTT. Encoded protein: CASSRRGLVTDTQYF.

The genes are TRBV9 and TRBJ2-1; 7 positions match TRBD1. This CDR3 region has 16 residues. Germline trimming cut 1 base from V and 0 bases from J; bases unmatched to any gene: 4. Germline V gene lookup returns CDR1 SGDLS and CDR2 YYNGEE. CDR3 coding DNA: TGTGCCAGCAGCGTAAGGGGACAGACCTCCTACAATGAGCAGTTCTTC. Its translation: CASSVRGQTSYNEQFF.

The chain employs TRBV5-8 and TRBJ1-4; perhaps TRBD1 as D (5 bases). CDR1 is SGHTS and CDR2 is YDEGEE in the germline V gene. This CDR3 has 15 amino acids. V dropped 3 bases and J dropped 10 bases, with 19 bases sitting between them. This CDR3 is CASSSRDGGIGKLFF. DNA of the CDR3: TGTGCCAGCAGCTCCAGGGACGGCGGGATCGGAAAACTGTTTTTT.

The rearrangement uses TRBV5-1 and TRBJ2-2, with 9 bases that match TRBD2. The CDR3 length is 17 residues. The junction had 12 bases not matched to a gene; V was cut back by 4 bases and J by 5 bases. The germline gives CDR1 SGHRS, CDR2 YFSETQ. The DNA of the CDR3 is TGCGCCAGCAGCCCTACCCCAGCGGGGGGAGGTACCGGGGAGCTGTTTTTT. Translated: CASSPTPAGGGTGELFF.

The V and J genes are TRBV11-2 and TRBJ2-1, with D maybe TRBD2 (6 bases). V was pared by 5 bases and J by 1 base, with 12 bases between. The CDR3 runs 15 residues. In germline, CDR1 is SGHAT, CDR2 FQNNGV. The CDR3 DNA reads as TGTGCCAGCAGCCTGGAGGGGACGTCCTACAATGAGCAGTTCTTC. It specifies CASSLEGTSYNEQFF.

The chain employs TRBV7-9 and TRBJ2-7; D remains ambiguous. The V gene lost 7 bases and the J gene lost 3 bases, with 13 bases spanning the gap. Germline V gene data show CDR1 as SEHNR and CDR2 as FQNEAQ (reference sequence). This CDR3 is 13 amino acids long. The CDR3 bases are TGTGCCAGCACCACAGAGTTGATCTACGAGCAGTACTTC. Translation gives CASTTELIYEQYF.

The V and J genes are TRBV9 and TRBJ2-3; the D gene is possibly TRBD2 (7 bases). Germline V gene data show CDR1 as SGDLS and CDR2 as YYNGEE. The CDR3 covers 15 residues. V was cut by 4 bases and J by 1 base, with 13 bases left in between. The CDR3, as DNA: TGTGCCAGCAGCCTGATAGGGGGGGGCACAGATACGCAGTATTTT. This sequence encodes CASSLIGGGTDTQYF. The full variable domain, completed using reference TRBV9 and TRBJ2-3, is DSGVTQTPKHLITATGQRVTLRCSPRSGDLSVYWYQQSLDQGLQFLIQYYNGEERAKGNILERFSAQQFPDLHSELNLSSLELGDSALYFCASSLIGGGTDTQYFGPGTRLTVL.

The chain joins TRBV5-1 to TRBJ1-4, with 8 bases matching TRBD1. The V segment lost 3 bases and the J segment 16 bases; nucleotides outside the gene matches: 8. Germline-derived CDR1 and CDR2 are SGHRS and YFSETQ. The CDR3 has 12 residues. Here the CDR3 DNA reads TGCGCCAGCAGCTATGACCGGGGACAGGAGTTTTTT. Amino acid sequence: CASSYDRGQEFF. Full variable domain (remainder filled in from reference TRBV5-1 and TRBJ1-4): KAGVTQTPRYLIKTRGQQVTLSCSPISGHRSVSWYQQTPGQGLQFLFEYFSETQRNKGNFPGRFSGRQFSNSRSEMNVSTLELGDSALYLCASSYDRGQEFFGSGTQLSVL.

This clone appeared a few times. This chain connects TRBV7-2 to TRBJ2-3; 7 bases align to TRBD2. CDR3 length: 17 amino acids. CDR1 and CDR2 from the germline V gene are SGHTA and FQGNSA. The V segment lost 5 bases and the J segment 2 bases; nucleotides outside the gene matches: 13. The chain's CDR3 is CASSPVATGTTTDTQYF. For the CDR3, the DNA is TGTGCCAGCAGCCCGGTCGCCACCGGGACTACCACAGATACGCAGTATTTT. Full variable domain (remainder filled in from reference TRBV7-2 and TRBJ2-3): GAGVSQSPSNKVTEKGKDVELRCDPISGHTALYWYRQSLGQGLEFLIYFQGNSAPDKSGLPSDRFSAERTGGSVSTLTIQRTQQEDSAVYLCASSPVATGTTTDTQYFGPGTRLTVL.

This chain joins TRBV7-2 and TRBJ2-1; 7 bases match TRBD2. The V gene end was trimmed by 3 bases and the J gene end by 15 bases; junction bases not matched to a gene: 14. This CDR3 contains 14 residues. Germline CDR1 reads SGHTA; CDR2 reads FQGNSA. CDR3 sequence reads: CASSFPGLPSLLFF. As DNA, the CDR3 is TGTGCCAGCAGCTTCCCGGGACTACCCTCTTTGTTGTTCTTC. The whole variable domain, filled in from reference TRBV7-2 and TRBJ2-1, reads GAGVSQSPSNKVTEKGKDVELRCDPISGHTALYWYRQSLGQGLEFLIYFQGNSAPDKSGLPSDRFSAERTGGSVSTLTIQRTQQEDSAVYLCASSFPGLPSLLFFGPGTRLTVL.

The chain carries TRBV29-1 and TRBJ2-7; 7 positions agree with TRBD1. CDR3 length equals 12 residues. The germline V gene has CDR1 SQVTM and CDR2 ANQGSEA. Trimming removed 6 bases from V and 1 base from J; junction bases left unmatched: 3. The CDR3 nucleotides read TGCAGCGTGGAACAGGGGTCCTACGAGCAGTACTTC. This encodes CSVEQGSYEQYF.

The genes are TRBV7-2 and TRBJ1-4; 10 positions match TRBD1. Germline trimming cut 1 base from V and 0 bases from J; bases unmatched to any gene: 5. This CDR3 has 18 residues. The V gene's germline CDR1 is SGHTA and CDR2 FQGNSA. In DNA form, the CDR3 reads TGTGCCAGCAGCTTAGTGGGACAGGGGACAGCAACTAATGAAAAACTGTTTTTT. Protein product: CASSLVGQGTATNEKLFF.

CDR3 residues: CASRDRVGELFF. The CDR3 bases are TGTGCCAGCAGAGACAGGGTCGGGGAGCTGTTTTTT. The rearrangement joins TRBV2 to TRBJ2-2, with TRBD1 identical over 7 bases. This CDR3 contains 12 residues. Germline V lookup: CDR1 SNHLY, CDR2 FYNNEI. With V trimmed by 6 bases and J by 7 bases, 2 bases remained unmatched.

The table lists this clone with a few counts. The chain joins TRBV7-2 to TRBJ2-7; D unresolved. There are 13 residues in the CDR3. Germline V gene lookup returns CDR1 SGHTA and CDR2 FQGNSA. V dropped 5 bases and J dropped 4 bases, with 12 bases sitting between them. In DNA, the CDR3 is TGTGCCAGCAGCCCCCCTAACGATTACGAGCAGTACTTC. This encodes CASSPPNDYEQYF.

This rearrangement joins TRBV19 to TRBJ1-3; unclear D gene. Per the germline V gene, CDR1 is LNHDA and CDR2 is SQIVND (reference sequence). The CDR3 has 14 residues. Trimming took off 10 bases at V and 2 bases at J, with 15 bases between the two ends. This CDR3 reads CATTTRPPGNTIYF. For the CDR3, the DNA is TGTGCCACCACTACCCGGCCTCCTGGAAACACCATATATTTT.

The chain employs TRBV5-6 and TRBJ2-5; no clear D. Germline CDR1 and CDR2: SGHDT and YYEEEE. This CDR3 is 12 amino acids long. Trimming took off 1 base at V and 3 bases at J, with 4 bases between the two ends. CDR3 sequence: CASSLFKETQYF. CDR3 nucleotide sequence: TGTGCCAGCAGCTTGTTTAAAGAGACCCAGTACTTC. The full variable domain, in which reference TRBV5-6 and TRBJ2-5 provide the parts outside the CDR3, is DAGVTQSPTHLIKTRGQQVTLRCSPKSGHDTVSWYQQALGQGPQFIFQYYEEEERQRGNFPDRFSGHQFPNYSSELNVNALLLGDSALYLCASSLFKETQYFGPGTRLLVL.

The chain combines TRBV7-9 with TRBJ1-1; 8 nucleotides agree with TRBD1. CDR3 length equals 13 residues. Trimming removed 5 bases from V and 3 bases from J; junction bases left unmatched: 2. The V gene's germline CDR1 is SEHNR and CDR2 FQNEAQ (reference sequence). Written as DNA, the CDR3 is TGTGCCAGCAGCCCAGGGGGCTACACTGAAGCTTTCTTT. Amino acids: CASSPGGYTEAFF.

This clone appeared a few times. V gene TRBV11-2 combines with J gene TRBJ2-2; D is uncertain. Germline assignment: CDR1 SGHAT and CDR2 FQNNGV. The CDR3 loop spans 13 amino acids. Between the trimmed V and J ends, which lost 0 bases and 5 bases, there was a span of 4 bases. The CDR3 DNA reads TGTGCCAGCAGCTTAGATCTAACCGGGGAGCTGTTTTTT. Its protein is CASSLDLTGELFF.

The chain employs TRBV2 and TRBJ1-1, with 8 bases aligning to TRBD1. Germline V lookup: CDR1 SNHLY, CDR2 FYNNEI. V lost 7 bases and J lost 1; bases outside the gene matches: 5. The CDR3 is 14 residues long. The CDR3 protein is CASTRQGKNTEAFF. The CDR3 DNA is TGTGCCAGCACAAGACAGGGGAAGAACACTGAAGCTTTCTTT.

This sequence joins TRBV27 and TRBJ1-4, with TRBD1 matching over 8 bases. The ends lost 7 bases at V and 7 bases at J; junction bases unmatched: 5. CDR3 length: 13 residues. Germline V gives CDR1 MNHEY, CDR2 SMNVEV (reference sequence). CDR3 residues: CASKDRVAEKLFF. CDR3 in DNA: TGTGCCAGCAAGGACAGGGTTGCTGAAAAACTGTTTTTT.

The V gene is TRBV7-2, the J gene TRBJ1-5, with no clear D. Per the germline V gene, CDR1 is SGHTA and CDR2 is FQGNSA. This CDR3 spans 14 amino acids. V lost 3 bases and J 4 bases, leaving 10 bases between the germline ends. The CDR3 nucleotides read TGTGCCAGCAGCTTCGACATGGGTAATCAGCCCCAGCATTTT. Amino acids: CASSFDMGNQPQHF.

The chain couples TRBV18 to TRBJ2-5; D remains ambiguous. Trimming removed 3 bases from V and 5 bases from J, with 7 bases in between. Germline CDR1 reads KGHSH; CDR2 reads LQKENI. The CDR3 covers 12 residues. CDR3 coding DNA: TGTGCCAGCTCACCGTTCGGGGAGACCCAGTACTTC. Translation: CASSPFGETQYF.

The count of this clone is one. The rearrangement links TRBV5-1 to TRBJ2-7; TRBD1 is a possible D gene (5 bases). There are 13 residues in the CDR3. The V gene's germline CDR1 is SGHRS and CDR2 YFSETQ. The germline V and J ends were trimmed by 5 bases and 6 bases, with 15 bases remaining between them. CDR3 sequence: CASRPDTLSEQYF. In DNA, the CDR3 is TGCGCCAGCAGACCGGACACCCTCTCCGAGCAGTACTTC.

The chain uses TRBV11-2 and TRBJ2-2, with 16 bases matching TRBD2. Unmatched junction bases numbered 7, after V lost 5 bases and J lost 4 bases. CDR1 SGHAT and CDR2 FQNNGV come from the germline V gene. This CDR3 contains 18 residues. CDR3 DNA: TGTGCCAGCAGCCCTCCGGGACTAGCGGGGGGGCTCACCGGGGAGCTGTTTTTT. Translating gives CASSPPGLAGGLTGELFF.

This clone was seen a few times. CDR3 sequence reads: CASSLATGNYGYTF. CDR3 in DNA: TGTGCCAGCAGCTTAGCGACAGGGAACTATGGCTACACCTTC. The rearrangement links TRBV7-9 to TRBJ1-2; 7 bases are shared with TRBD1. Per the germline V gene, CDR1 is SEHNR and CDR2 is FQNEAQ (reference sequence). V lost 0 bases to trimming and J lost 2 bases; unmatched junction nucleotides: 0. This CDR3 contains 14 residues.